This T cell receptor (beta chain) was sequenced in a study of blood T cells in healthy people across ages. A second PCR of 7 to 11 cycles used a sample-barcoded 5' primer and a J-beta primer mix. TCRdb processed the 5' RACE reads anew with MiXCR; each CDR3 protein has one entry. The sample lists about 1.8 million distinct CDR3 sequences, around half occurring once. Germline CDR1 reads DFQATT; CDR2 reads SNEGSKA (reference sequence). With 0 bases removed from V and 1 base from J, the gap between germline ends came to 21 bases. There are 18 residues in the CDR3. The chain couples TRBV20-1 to TRBJ1-2; perhaps TRBD1 as D (6 bases). Sequenced: blood. The receptor's source is a woman in her thirties or forties in good health. This CDR3 is CSARDLAKGESLNYGYTF. CDR3 bases: TGCAGTGCTAGAGATCTGGCCAAGGGGGAGTCCCTTAACTATGGCTACACCTTC.